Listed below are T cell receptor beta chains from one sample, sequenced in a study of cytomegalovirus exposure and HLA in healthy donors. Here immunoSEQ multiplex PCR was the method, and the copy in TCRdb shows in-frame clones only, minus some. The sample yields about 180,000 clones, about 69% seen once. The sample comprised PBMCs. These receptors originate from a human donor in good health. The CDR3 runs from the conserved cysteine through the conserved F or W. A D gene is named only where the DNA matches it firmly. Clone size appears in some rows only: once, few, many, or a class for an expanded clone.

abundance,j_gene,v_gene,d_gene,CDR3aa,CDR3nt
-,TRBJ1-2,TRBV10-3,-,CAIMAGEGYGYTF,TGTGCCATCATGGCAGGAGAGGGCTATGGCTACACCTTC
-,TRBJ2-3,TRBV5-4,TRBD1,CASSLDGTGGIDTQYF,TGTGCCAGCAGCTTGGATGGGACAGGGGGCATAGATACGCAGTATTTT
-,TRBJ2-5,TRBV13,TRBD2,CASSLGRGGGETQYF,TGTGCCAGCAGCTTAGGGCGGGGGGGTGGAGAGACCCAGTACTTC
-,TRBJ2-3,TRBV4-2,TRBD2,CASSQESSGGLTDTQYF,TGTGCCAGCAGCCAAGAATCTAGCGGGGGGCTGACAGATACGCAGTATTTT
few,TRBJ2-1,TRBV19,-,CASSIGGGLYNEQFF,TGTGCCAGTAGTATAGGGGGGGGCCTCTACAATGAGCAGTTCTTC
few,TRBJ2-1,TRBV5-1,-,CASSVGLTYEQFF,TGCGCCAGCAGCGTAGGACTGACGTATGAGCAGTTCTTC
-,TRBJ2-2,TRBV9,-,CASSVEGGPTGELFF,TGTGCCAGCAGCGTAGAAGGAGGACCCACCGGGGAGCTGTTTTTT
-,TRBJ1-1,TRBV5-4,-,CASSGLRSGTAFF,TGTGCCAGCAGCGGCCTTAGGAGCGGGACCGCTTTCTTT
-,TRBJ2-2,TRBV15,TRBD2,CATSRPSGGASGELFF,TGTGCCACCAGCAGACCTAGCGGGGGGGCATCCGGGGAGCTGTTTTTT
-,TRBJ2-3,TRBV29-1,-,CSVVTVRGAQNTDTQYF,TGCAGCGTTGTTACTGTCCGGGGGGCCCAAAACACAGATACGCAGTATTTT
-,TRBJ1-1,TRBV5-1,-,CASSNRVVGTEAFF,TGCGCCAGCAGCAACAGGGTGGTTGGGACTGAAGCTTTCTTT
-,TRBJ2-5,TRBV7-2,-,CASSSAASGAQYF,TGTGCCAGCAGCTCCGCGGCCTCCGGGGCCCAGTACTTC
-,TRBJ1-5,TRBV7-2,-,CASSLGRRNSNQPQHF,TGTGCCAGCAGCTTAGGGAGAAGAAATAGCAATCAGCCCCAGCATTTT
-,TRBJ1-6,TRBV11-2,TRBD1,CASSLGRRGSSSYNSPLHF,TGTGCCAGCAGCTTAGGCCGCAGGGGGTCGAGCTCCTATAATTCACCCCTCCACTTT
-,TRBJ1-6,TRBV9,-,CASSVALRGWSPLHF,TGTGCCAGCAGCGTAGCGCTCAGGGGCTGGTCACCCCTCCACTTT
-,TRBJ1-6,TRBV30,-,CAWSPGLADSPLHF,TGTGCCTGGAGCCCGGGTTTGGCTGACTCACCCCTCCACTTT
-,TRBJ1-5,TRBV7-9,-,CASSWASNQPQHF,TGTGCCAGCAGCTGGGCGAGCAATCAGCCCCAGCATTTT
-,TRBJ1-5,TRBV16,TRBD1,CASSPTGDRDQPQHF,TGTGCCAGCAGCCCTACAGGGGACAGAGATCAGCCCCAGCATTTT
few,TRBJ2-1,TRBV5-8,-,CASSLGGEQFF,TGTGCCAGCAGCTTGGGGGGCGAGCAGTTCTTC
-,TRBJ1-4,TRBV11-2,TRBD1,CASGLGTGGKEKLFF,TGTGCCAGCGGCTTAGGGACAGGGGGCAAGGAAAAACTGTTTTTT
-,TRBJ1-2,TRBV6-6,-,CASSHGQSIGGGYTF,TGTGCCAGCAGTCACGGACAGTCGATAGGTGGTGGCTACACCTTC
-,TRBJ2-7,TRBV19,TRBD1,CASSDRDRAFLRYF,TGTGCCAGTAGTGACCGGGACAGGGCTTTCCTCCGGTACTTC
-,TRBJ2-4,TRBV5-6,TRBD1,CASSSPGQGNIQYF,TGTGCCAGCAGCTCTCCGGGACAGGGGAACATTCAGTACTTC
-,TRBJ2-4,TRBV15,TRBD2,CATQDEIAGGRRNIQYF,TGTGCCACCCAAGACGAAATAGCGGGGGGGCGAAGGAACATTCAGTACTTC
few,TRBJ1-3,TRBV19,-,CASSITPGSSGNTIYF,TGTGCCAGTAGTATCACCCCGGGTAGCTCTGGAAACACCATATATTTT
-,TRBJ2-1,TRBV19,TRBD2,CASRNLAGGLGREQFF,TGTGCCAGTAGGAACCTAGCGGGGGGGCTTGGTAGGGAGCAGTTCTTC
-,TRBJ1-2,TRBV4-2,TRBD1,CASSQGQGGYGYTF,TGTGCCAGCAGCCAGGGACAGGGAGGCTATGGCTACACCTTC
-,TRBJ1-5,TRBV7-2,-,CASSPSPQVEYQPQHF,TGTGCCAGCAGCCCCTCGCCACAGGTAGAATATCAGCCCCAGCATTTT
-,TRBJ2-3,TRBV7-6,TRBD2,CASSLEASGAFIDTQYF,TGTGCCAGCAGCTTAGAGGCTAGCGGGGCCTTTATAGATACGCAGTATTTT
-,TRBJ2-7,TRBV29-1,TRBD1,CSVAITTGGRYEQYF,TGCAGCGTTGCTATCACGACAGGGGGTCGGTACGAGCAGTACTTC
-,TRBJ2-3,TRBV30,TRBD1,CAWSVGQGTDTQYF,TGTGCCTGGAGTGTGGGACAGGGAACAGATACGCAGTATTTT
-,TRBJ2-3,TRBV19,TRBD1,CASRQGGSGDTQYF,TGTGCCAGTCGACAGGGGGGGAGTGGGGATACGCAGTATTTT
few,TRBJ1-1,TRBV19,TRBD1,CASSPRGRRNTEAFF,TGTGCCAGTAGTCCCAGGGGGCGTCGAAACACTGAAGCTTTCTTT
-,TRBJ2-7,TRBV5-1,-,CASSSIQVHEQYF,TGCGCCAGCTCCTCTATCCAGGTCCACGAGCAGTACTTC
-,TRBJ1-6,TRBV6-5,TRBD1,CATYRGRNSPLHF,TGTGCCACCTACAGGGGGCGAAATTCACCCCTCCACTTT
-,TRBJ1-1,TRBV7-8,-,CASGRDINTEAFF,TGTGCCAGCGGCAGGGACATTAACACTGAAGCTTTCTTT
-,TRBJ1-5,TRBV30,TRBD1,CAWGQGTQDQPQHF,TGTGCCTGGGGACAGGGTACACAAGATCAGCCCCAGCATTTT
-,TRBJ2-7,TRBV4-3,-,CASSQDRGFGYEQYF,TGCGCCAGCAGCCAAGATCGCGGGTTTGGGTACGAGCAGTACTTC
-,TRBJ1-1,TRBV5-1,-,CASSLTTGNTEAFF,TGCGCCAGCAGTTTAACGACGGGGAACACTGAAGCTTTCTTT
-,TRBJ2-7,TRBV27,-,CASIPTSGDRHEQYF,TGTGCCAGCATCCCGACCTCCGGGGATAGGCACGAGCAGTACTTC
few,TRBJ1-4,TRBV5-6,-,CASSPGDFTGKLFF,TGTGCCAGCAGCCCAGGGGATTTCACGGGAAAACTGTTTTTT
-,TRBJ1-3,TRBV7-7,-,CASSLAAGGNTIYF,TGTGCTAGCAGCTTAGCGGCAGGGGGAAACACCATATATTTT
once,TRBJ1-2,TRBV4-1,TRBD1,CASSQDGRTGDRNGYTF,TGCGCCAGCAGCCAAGATGGGAGGACAGGGGATCGTAATGGCTACACCTTC
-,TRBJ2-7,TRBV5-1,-,CASSPRGDSPYEQYF,TGCGCCAGCAGCCCGCGGGGGGACAGCCCCTACGAGCAGTACTTC
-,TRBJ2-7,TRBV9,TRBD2,CASSPRDYGPYEQYF,TGTGCCAGCAGCCCGCGGGACTATGGGCCCTACGAGCAGTACTTC
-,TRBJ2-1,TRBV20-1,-,CSADQDNEQFF,TGCAGTGCCGACCAGGACAATGAGCAGTTCTTC
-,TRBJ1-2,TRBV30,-,CAWSASGGYGYTF,TGTGCCTGGTCGGCCTCGGGGGGCTATGGCTACACCTTC
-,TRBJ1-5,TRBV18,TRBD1,CASSPGAGGNQPQHF,TGTGCCAGCTCACCGGGGGCAGGGGGGAATCAGCCCCAGCATTTT
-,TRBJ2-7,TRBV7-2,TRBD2,CASSLVGSGNSYEQYF,TGTGCCAGCAGCTTAGTTGGTAGCGGGAATTCCTACGAGCAGTACTTC
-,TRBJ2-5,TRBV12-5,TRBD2,CASGLGTSGEETQYF,TGTGCTAGTGGTTTGGGGACTAGCGGGGAAGAGACCCAGTACTTC
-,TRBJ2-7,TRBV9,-,CASSASISVQSEQYF,TGTGCCAGCAGCGCCAGTATAAGTGTTCAGTCCGAGCAGTACTTC
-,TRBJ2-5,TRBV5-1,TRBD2,CASRAAAGVETQYF,TGCGCCAGCAGAGCCGCAGCGGGGGTGGAGACCCAGTACTTC